This TCR beta chain was profiled in a study of cytomegalovirus exposure and HLA in healthy donors. Study-wide points: Cytomegalovirus-associated status was assigned to about 160 TCR beta chains. The TCR clusters that emerged in the first cohort tended, a later analysis found, to co-occur in the roughly 130 validation repertoires.

Repertoires were generated with immunoSEQ multiplex PCR, while TCRdb's copy carries only in-frame clones and drops some. Here the sample spans about 200,000 clones, approximately 82% being singletons. V was clipped by 3 bases and J by 3 bases; unmatched bases: 10. CDR1 KGHSH and CDR2 LQKENI come from the germline V gene. This CDR3 is 17 amino acids long. To note about this clone: Its antigen is not identified.

This receptor was taken from a young woman in good health and CMV-seropositive. Specimen: PBMCs. The chain couples TRBV18 to TRBJ1-1; 10 bases match TRBD1. The CDR3 spells CASSPGTGDNWDTEAFF. The CDR3 DNA sequence: TGTGCCAGCTCACCTGGGACAGGGGACAATTGGGACACTGAAGCTTTCTTT.